One and the same sample provided the 5 T cell receptor beta chains below, sequenced in a study of shared clonotypes between healthy human individuals (dated by TCRdb to 2020 to 2021). Library creation used the immunoSEQ multiplex PCR assay. The source is immuneACCESS, and TCRdb retained only in-frame sequences with V and J called. Part of the clones is not carried over; for the studies checked, unresolved V genes explain less than half of this, and the remainder is unexplained. The sample table shows about 1 million clones, and about 75% are seen once. About 1.5% of the sample belongs to the ten largest clones. The sample consisted of memory CD4+ T cells sorted from blood. This sample's cell subset or site label indicates: CD45RA-negative fraction. Receptors originate from a man aged 18 to 30 in good health.

This clone has just a few counts. The chain couples TRBV6-1 to TRBJ1-5, with D unresolved. Trimming pared 4 bases from V and 1 base from J, leaving 8 bases between. Germline values: CDR1 MNHNS, CDR2 SASEGT. CDR3 size: 14 residues. CDR3 sequence (DNA): TGTGCCAGCAGTGCCGGTTGGAGCAATCAGCCCCAGCATTTT. This sequence encodes CASSAGWSNQPQHF.

This clone was recorded a few times. This chain connects TRBV19 to TRBJ1-1; no definite D call. This CDR3 is 13 amino acids long. Germline CDR1 reads LNHDA; CDR2 reads SQIVND (reference sequence). V lost 7 bases and J lost 3, with 12 bases in between. CDR3 in amino acids: CASTLRRDTEAFF. DNA for the CDR3: TGTGCCAGTACCCTACGCCGAGACACTGAAGCTTTCTTT.

The V and J genes are TRBV27 and TRBJ1-6; D is undetermined. Trimming removed 4 bases at V and 6 bases at J, with 13 bases between. The CDR3 is 15 amino acids. Germline V CDR1 and CDR2: MNHEY, SMNVEV (reference sequence). CDR3 bases: TGTGCCAGCAGTTACGGGCCACATGGTAATTCACCCCTCCACTTT. This codes for CASSYGPHGNSPLHF.

There are a few counts of this clone. V and J are TRBV9 and TRBJ1-1; D may be TRBD1 (5 bases). The germline V gene encodes CDR1 SGDLS and CDR2 YYNGEE. CDR3 length: 17 residues. V was shortened by 4 bases and J by 3 bases, with 22 bases between the two germline ends. The CDR3 nucleotides read TGTGCCAGCAGCCCCCAAGGCGGGGGATGGGGGGACACTGAAGCTTTCTTT. Encoded protein: CASSPQGGGWGDTEAFF.

The CDR3 sequence: CALGQGAEEKAFF. The CDR3, as DNA: TGTGCCTTAGGACAGGGGGCTGAGGAAAAAGCTTTCTTT. This rearrangement joins TRBV19 to TRBJ1-1; 11 nucleotides line up with TRBD1. There are 13 residues in the CDR3. With 11 bases clipped from V and 9 bases from J, the junction kept 11 bases outside the gene matches. The germline V gene has CDR1 LNHDA and CDR2 SQIVND (reference sequence).